This is a list of T cell receptor beta chains from one sample in a study of OX40 agonist ivuxolimab in advanced cancers. The table came from immunoSEQ multiplex PCR; TCRdb's copy has only in-frame clones and leaves some out. This sample has 50,000 or so clones, with approximately 75% found just once. The sample consisted of CD4+ or CD8+ T cells sorted from blood, taken in a trial of the OX40 agonist ivuxolimab. These TCRs come from an adult with an advanced solid tumor such as melanoma, head and neck, liver or kidney cancer. Both conserved end residues are part of each CDR3. The order of the fields is J gene, V gene, D gene, clone size, CDR3 length, CDR3 protein, CDR3 DNA. The D gene is left open where the match is weak. Expanded clones get a size class; other rows say once, few or many, or leave the size out.

>TRBJ1-5|TRBV5-8|NA|NA|14
CASSLARSNQPQHF
TGTGCCAGCAGCTTGGCCAGGAGCAATCAGCCCCAGCATTTT
>TRBJ2-7|TRBV6-5|TRBD2|NA|15
CASRPSSGGPYEQYF
TGTGCCAGCAGGCCTTCTAGCGGGGGTCCCTACGAGCAGTACTTC
>TRBJ1-5|TRBV27|NA|NA|15
CASSRLVGVGQPQHF
TGTGCCAGCAGTCGGCTAGTGGGGGTCGGTCAGCCCCAGCATTTT
>TRBJ1-2|TRBV6-6|NA|NA|16
CASKTGPGVSNYGYTF
TGTGCCAGCAAAACAGGCCCCGGGGTTTCTAACTATGGCTACACCTTC
>TRBJ2-7|TRBV5-1|NA|NA|15
CASSLGGAGAYEQYF
TGCGCCAGCAGCTTGGGTGGTGCAGGGGCCTACGAGCAGTACTTC
>TRBJ1-2|TRBV4-1|NA|NA|15
CASSQANRAYQGYTF
TGCGCCAGCAGCCAAGCAAACAGGGCGTATCAAGGCTACACCTTC
>TRBJ1-6|TRBV6-1|TRBD1|NA|14
CASKGQGSSSPLHF
TGTGCCAGCAAGGGACAGGGATCTAGTTCACCCCTCCACTTT
>TRBJ1-1|TRBV5-4|NA|NA|13
CASSSQGNTEAFF
TGTGCCAGCAGCTCTCAAGGGAACACTGAAGCTTTCTTT
>TRBJ1-5|TRBV2|NA|NA|13
CASRYNGNQPQHF
TGTGCCAGCAGATACAATGGCAATCAGCCCCAGCATTTT
>TRBJ1-6|TRBV6-5|NA|NA|16
CASSYFGRVEDSPLHF
TGTGCCAGCAGTTACTTTGGCAGGGTGGAAGATTCACCCCTCCACTTT
>TRBJ2-3|TRBV10-2|NA|few|16
CASSDGGPSSTDTQYF
TGCGCCAGCAGTGACGGGGGGCCCTCCTCCACAGATACGCAGTATTTT